One sample yielded the 24 T cell receptor beta chains listed below, sequenced in a study of T cell repertoires in cytomegalovirus infection (dated by TCRdb to the late 2010s). Sequenced using an Illumina HiSeq 1500. Clones were called with MiXCR by TCRdb after fastp trimmed the public reads at Q25, and only in-frame beta chains were retained. Rows with one shared CDR3 protein collapse into an entry with the most common genes and DNA. This sample has approximately 170,000 distinct CDR3 sequences in its table, and 17% of those were observed once. Roughly 20% of the sample rests with the top ten. Sequencing was carried out using CD8+ T cells from PBMCs. The source of these receptors is a human donor in good health (CMV status not recorded). Some clones in this sample may be carry-over from other donors' samples.

The CDR3, as DNA: TGCGCCAGCAGCCAGGGGGCTAGCCCAGGGGAGAACGAGCAGTTCTTC. It encodes CASSQGASPGENEQFF. The gene calls are TRBV4-1 and TRBJ2-1; D possibly corresponds to TRBD1 (6 bases). The CDR3 contains 16 residues. Germline CDR1 MGHRA, CDR2 YSYEKL. The V gene lost 3 bases and the J gene lost 10 bases, with 22 bases spanning the gap.

This clonotype has only a few counts. V and J are TRBV12-5 and TRBJ2-1, with 9 positions matching TRBD1. This CDR3 spans 13 amino acids. The V gene end was trimmed by 7 bases and the J gene end by 6 bases; junction bases not matched to a gene: 4. CDR1 is LGHNT, CDR2 FRNRAP, per germline. CDR3 sequence (DNA): TGTGCTAGTGCCTTGGGACAGGGCAATGAGCAGTTCTTC. This encodes CASALGQGNEQFF. The full variable domain, with the rest looked up from reference TRBV12-5 and TRBJ2-1, is DARVTQTPRHKVTEMGQEVTMRCQPILGHNTVFWYRQTMMQGLELLAYFRNRAPLDDSGMPKDRFSAEMPDATLATLKIQPSEPRDSAVYFCASALGQGNEQFFGPGTRLTVL.

The CDR3 DNA is TGTGCCAGCAGTTCTACGTCGGGGCCGACCTACGAGCAGTACTTC. Translating gives CASSSTSGPTYEQYF. This chain links TRBV28 with TRBJ2-7; tentatively, D is TRBD1 or TRBD2 (5 bases each). The germline V and J ends were trimmed by 4 bases and 2 bases, with 15 bases remaining between them. Germline V gene data show CDR1 as MDHEN and CDR2 as SYDVKM. The CDR3 runs to 15 residues. Filled out from reference TRBV28 and TRBJ2-7, the complete variable domain reads DVKVTQSSRYLVKRTGEKVFLECVQDMDHENMFWYRQDPGLGLRLIYFSYDVKMKEKGDIPEGYSVSREKKERFSLILESASTNQTSMYLCASSSTSGPTYEQYFGPGTRLTVT.

V and J are TRBV2 and TRBJ2-2; either TRBD1 or TRBD2 may supply D (5 bases each). Germline CDR1 SNHLY, CDR2 FYNNEI. V was cut by 8 bases and J by 9 bases, with 25 bases left in between. The CDR3 covers 16 residues. This CDR3 reads CASATDPGPPRRELFF. The CDR3 bases are TGTGCCAGCGCCACTGACCCGGGACCTCCTAGGAGGGAGCTGTTTTTT.

This rearrangement joins TRBV5-4 to TRBJ1-1; no clear D. Germline values: CDR1 SGHNT, CDR2 YYREEE (reference sequence). The length of the CDR3 is 13 residues. V gave up 0 bases and J gave up 8 bases, with 11 bases separating them. CDR3 sequence reads: CASSLEGVEEAFF. The CDR3 region has the DNA TGTGCCAGCAGCTTGGAGGGCGTGGAAGAAGCTTTCTTT.

This clonotype showed up just a few times. The chain recombines TRBV19 with TRBJ2-1; D is uncertain. This CDR3 region has 12 residues. V was clipped by 3 bases and J by 9 bases, with 9 bases between them. Germline-derived CDR1 and CDR2 are LNHDA and SQIVND (reference sequence). The CDR3 DNA sequence: TGTGCCAGTAGTATGGGCGCGGTTGAGCAGTTCTTC. Translated, it gives CASSMGAVEQFF.

This clonotype was seen only a few times. The chain joins TRBV5-6 to TRBJ1-3, with unresolved D. This CDR3 is built from 16 residues. Germline V gives CDR1 SGHDT, CDR2 YYEEEE. Between the trimmed V and J ends, which lost 2 bases and 0 bases, there was a span of 12 bases. The CDR3 reads CASSFPRLDSGNTIYF. The CDR3 coding sequence is TGTGCCAGCAGCTTCCCCCGGTTGGACTCTGGAAACACCATATATTTT.

V usage is TRBV7-3 and J usage is TRBJ2-1; TRBD2 matches 7 bases. The CDR3 consists of 15 residues. V shed 4 bases and J 7 bases; nucleotides not matched to a gene: 10. From germline, CDR1 is SGHTA and CDR2 FQGTGA. The CDR3, as DNA: TGTGCCAGCAGCTCTGGGGGGGGAATGGGGAATGAGCAGTTCTTC. Translated: CASSSGGGMGNEQFF.

This clonotype was detected only a few times. This chain links TRBV7-6 with TRBJ2-1, with TRBD2 matching over 10 bases. In germline, CDR1 is SGHVS, CDR2 FNYEAQ. CDR3 length: 15 residues. V was clipped by 6 bases and J by 6 bases; unmatched bases: 8. The DNA of the CDR3 is TGTGCCAGCAGGCGAGGACTAGCGGTATCCAATGAGCAGTTCTTC. Translating gives CASRRGLAVSNEQFF.

This clonotype was detected many times. This sequence joins TRBV28 and TRBJ2-1; D is perhaps TRBD1 or TRBD2 (5 bases each). From germline, CDR1 is MDHEN and CDR2 SYDVKM. The ends were cut back, 3 bases at V and 9 bases at J, with 15 bases in the middle. The CDR3 runs 14 residues. The CDR3 region is CASSFSGQSGEQFF. For the CDR3, the DNA is TGTGCCAGCAGTTTTTCGGGGCAGTCGGGTGAGCAGTTCTTC.

The rearrangement links TRBV28 to TRBJ1-2; 11 nucleotides line up with TRBD1. With V trimmed by 7 bases and J by 1 base, 11 bases remained unmatched. Germline-derived CDR1 and CDR2 are MDHEN and SYDVKM. The CDR3 loop spans 17 amino acids. The CDR3 reads CASKRLSGTGGNYGYTF. The CDR3 bases are TGTGCCAGCAAACGCCTTTCCGGGACAGGGGGTAACTATGGCTACACCTTC.

The sample holds a few counts of this clonotype. J is TRBJ2-5 and V is TRBV2; TRBD2 matches at 14 bases. The germline gives CDR1 SNHLY, CDR2 FYNNEI. Trimming at V came to 5 bases and at J to 4 bases, leaving 3 bases not matched to a gene. This CDR3 is built from 15 residues. Here the CDR3 reads CASSPGTSGRETQYF. The CDR3 DNA reads as TGTGCCAGCAGTCCCGGGACTAGCGGGAGAGAGACCCAGTACTTC. The full variable domain, in which reference TRBV2 and TRBJ2-5 provide the parts outside the CDR3, is EPEVTQTPSHQVTQMGQEVILRCVPISNHLYFYWYRQILGQKVEFLVSFYNNEISEKSEIFDDQFSVERPDGSNFTLKIRSTKLEDSAMYFCASSPGTSGRETQYFGPGTRLLVL.

This clonotype was seen a few times. The chain combines TRBV7-9 with TRBJ1-2; TRBD1 agrees at 8 bases. Germline lookup yields CDR1 SEHNR and CDR2 FQNEAQ (reference sequence). CDR3 size: 17 residues. V shed 3 bases, J shed 4 bases, and the junction held 13 bases outside the gene matches. For the CDR3, the DNA is TGTGCCAGCAGCTTGCGTCCAGGACAGGGCCACCTCTATGGCTACACCTTC. Protein product: CASSLRPGQGHLYGYTF.

The chain uses TRBV7-9 and TRBJ1-1; D call uncertain. CDR1 is SEHNR, CDR2 FQNEAQ, per germline (reference sequence). This CDR3 has 13 amino acids. The V end was cut by 7 bases, the J end by 1 base, with 10 bases between. CDR3 protein: CASIRRGNTEAFF. DNA for the CDR3: TGTGCCAGCATCCGAAGAGGGAACACTGAAGCTTTCTTT. The whole variable domain, remainder taken from reference TRBV7-9 and TRBJ1-1, is DTGVSQNPRHKITKRGQNVTFRCDPISEHNRLYWYRQTLGQGPEFLTYFQNEAQLEKSRLLSDRFSAERPKGSFSTLEIQRTEQGDSAMYLCASIRRGNTEAFFGQGTRLTVV.

This clonotype was seen more than once but under ten times. The V and J genes are TRBV20-1 and TRBJ1-2; TRBD1 agrees at 7 bases. The CDR3 is 16 amino acids. The junction had 16 bases not matched to a gene; V was cut back by 5 bases and J by 4 bases. Looked up from germline, CDR1 is DFQATT and CDR2 is SNEGSKA (reference sequence). The CDR3 region is CSALRGAGGTIYGYTF. CDR3 DNA: TGCAGTGCTCTGAGGGGGGCAGGGGGAACTATCTATGGCTACACCTTC.

This clonotype was picked up a small number of times. This chain uses TRBV6-2 or TRBV6-3 with TRBJ1-5; possible D gene TRBD1, 5 bases. In germline, CDR1 is MNHEY, CDR2 SVGEGT. V dropped 2 bases and J dropped 6 bases, with 17 bases sitting between them. The CDR3 contains 16 residues. This CDR3 reads CASSYPITRGAQPQHF. CDR3 nucleotide sequence: TGTGCCAGCAGTTACCCCATAACCCGAGGGGCTCAGCCCCAGCATTTT.

In its sample, this clonotype was seen many times. The chain uses TRBV6-4 and TRBJ2-1, with a weak D call TRBD1 (7 bases). This CDR3 is 15 amino acids long. The V end was cut by 3 bases, the J end by 4 bases, with 13 bases between. Germline lookup yields CDR1 MRHNA and CDR2 SNTAGT. In DNA form, the CDR3 reads TGTGCCAGCAGTGAGGGCAGGGGGGATTACAATGAGCAGTTCTTC. Its translation is CASSEGRGDYNEQFF.

The DNA for the CDR3 is TGTGCCAGCAGTCCGCCCCGAAGCCTCACTACCCACTACAATGAGCAGTTCTTC. This sequence encodes CASSPPRSLTTHYNEQFF. The V and J genes are TRBV6-2 or TRBV6-3 and TRBJ2-1, with no clear D. From germline, CDR1 is MNHEY and CDR2 SVGEGT. Trimming left V 5 bases short and J 3 bases short, with 23 bases between. The CDR3 has 18 amino acids.

This clonotype has just a few counts. V and J are TRBV7-9 and TRBJ1-1; a possible D gene is TRBD1 (6 bases). Per germline, CDR1 SEHNR and CDR2 FQNEAQ (reference sequence). Trimming cost V 5 bases and J 7 bases, with 11 bases left between them. The CDR3 has 12 amino acids. Here the CDR3 reads CASSEGGYEAFF. Here the CDR3 DNA reads TGTGCCAGCAGCGAAGGGGGATATGAAGCTTTCTTT.

The CDR3 is CSARTPPRRSGANVLTF. CDR3 DNA sequence: TGCAGTGCTAGGACTCCCCCCAGACGCTCTGGGGCCAACGTCCTGACTTTC. The V call is TRBV20-1, the J call TRBJ2-6; D unresolved. Per the germline V gene, CDR1 is DFQATT and CDR2 is SNEGSKA (reference sequence). Trimming removed 3 bases at V and 0 bases at J, with 15 bases between. The CDR3 length is 17 residues.

This clonotype was observed a few times. The chain recombines TRBV7-2 with TRBJ2-1; D not certain. The germline V and J ends were trimmed by 2 bases and 3 bases, with 8 bases remaining between them. The CDR3 runs 14 residues. Germline loops: CDR1 SGHTA, CDR2 FQGNSA. CDR3 sequence: CASSLTIFYNEQFF. The CDR3 bases are TGTGCCAGCAGCTTAACTATTTTCTACAATGAGCAGTTCTTC.

This sequence joins TRBV21-1 and TRBJ2-1; the table gives TRBD2 as D, unverified against the DNA. TRBV21-1 is a known pseudogene. The CDR3 is 13 residues long. The CDR3 protein is CASSRTSGPEQFF. CDR3 sequence (DNA): TGTGCCAGCAGCAGGACTAGCGGGCCTGAGCAGTTCTTC.

This clonotype has a count of ten or more. The chain recombines TRBV7-2 with TRBJ2-7; 10 bases fit TRBD1. The CDR3 totals 19 residues. CDR1 and CDR2 (germline): SGHTA, FQGNSA. The junction had 14 bases not matched to a gene; V was cut back by 1 base and J by 2 bases. CDR3 region: CASSLGEGTGAHTPYEQYF. In DNA, the CDR3 is TGTGCCAGCAGCTTAGGTGAGGGGACAGGGGCTCATACCCCCTACGAGCAGTACTTC.

This clonotype was seen a handful of times. The chain joins TRBV29-1 to TRBJ2-7, with D unresolved. Trimming pared 6 bases from V and 2 bases from J, leaving 11 bases between. Looked up from germline, CDR1 is SQVTM and CDR2 is ANQGSEA. CDR3 length: 12 residues. The CDR3 DNA sequence: TGCAGCGTCCGCAGCGAAACCTACGAGCAGTACTTC. Translating gives CSVRSETYEQYF.